This T cell receptor (beta chain) appears in the sequencing data of a study of radiotherapy plus CTLA-4 blockade in lung cancer. Overall study: Disease control was achieved by about 34% of patients, and objective responses by 18%.

Comment on this clone: The antigen remains unidentified.

Points from the study as a whole: The study found tumor-derived TCR clones expanded in blood after radiotherapy plus ipilimumab.

Sequencing was performed with immunoSEQ multiplex PCR; in TCRdb, only in-frame clones are kept and a portion is missing. Of 25,000 to 35,000 clones detected, roughly 80% appear once; the ten largest clones hold around 7%. The sequenced sample was peripheral blood, obtained from a patient treated with radiotherapy plus ipilimumab. This sequence was found in a human donor with non-small cell lung cancer who had stable disease on radiotherapy plus ipilimumab.

Written as DNA, the CDR3 is TGTGCCAGTAGTCTCAGGGGTGGCACTGAAGCTTTCTTT. Its protein is CASSLRGGTEAFF. The chain is built from TRBV19 and TRBJ1-1; D perhaps matches TRBD1 (6 bases). V was pared by 5 bases and J by 4 bases, with 11 bases between. Germline assignment: CDR1 LNHDA and CDR2 SQIVND (reference sequence). This CDR3 contains 13 residues.